This TCR beta chain stems from a study of T-cell memory formation after mild COVID-19. The overall study: TCR clusters were largely donor specific. Study conclusions and caveats: Contracting CD4+ clones sat mainly in CM and EM; CD8+ in EMRA. Memory cells collected pre-infection included some clones that later responded, suggesting cross-reactive memory joined.

The CDR3 is 17 amino acids. With V trimmed by 6 bases and J by 4 bases, 10 bases remained unmatched. This clonotype was seen a handful of times. The antigen remains undetermined. From 5'RACE with constant-segment primers came TCR alpha and TCR beta cDNA libraries that carried sample barcodes and UMIs. TCRdb fed the 5' RACE reads into MiXCR, producing one record per CDR3 protein. The sample includes some 110,000 distinct CDR3 sequences, around an eighth of them seen just once. The chain recombines TRBV12-3 or TRBV12-4 with TRBJ2-2; 11 positions agree with TRBD1. Material for sequencing was PBMCs or a T cell subset sorted from them (not recorded which). This clonotype was obtained from an adult woman who had mild COVID-19 (a few samples of this study predate the infection). Cell type and time point are not known. Here the CDR3 reads CASSNYPGTGGTGELFF. In nucleotides, the CDR3 is TGTGCCAGCAGCAACTATCCAGGGACAGGGGGCACCGGGGAGCTGTTTTTT.